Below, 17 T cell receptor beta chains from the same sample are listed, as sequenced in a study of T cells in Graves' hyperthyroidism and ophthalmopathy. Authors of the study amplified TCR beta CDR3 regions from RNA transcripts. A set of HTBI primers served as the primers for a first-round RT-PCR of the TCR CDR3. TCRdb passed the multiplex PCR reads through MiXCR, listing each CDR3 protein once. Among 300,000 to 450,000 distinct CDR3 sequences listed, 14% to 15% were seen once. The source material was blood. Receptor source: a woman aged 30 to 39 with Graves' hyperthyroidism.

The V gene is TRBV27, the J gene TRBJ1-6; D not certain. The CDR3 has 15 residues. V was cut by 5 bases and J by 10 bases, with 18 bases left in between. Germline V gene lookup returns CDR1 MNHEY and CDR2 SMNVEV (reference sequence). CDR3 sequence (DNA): TGTGCCAGCAGTCCCGCGAGTCTCCAAACCTCACCCCTCCACTTT. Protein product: CASSPASLQTSPLHF.

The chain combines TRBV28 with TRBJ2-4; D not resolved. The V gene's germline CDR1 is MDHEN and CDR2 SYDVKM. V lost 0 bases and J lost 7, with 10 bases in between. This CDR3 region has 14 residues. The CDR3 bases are TGTGCCAGCAGTTTATGGGCTCAGAGGAACATTCAGTACTTC. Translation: CASSLWAQRNIQYF.

The CDR3 region has the DNA TGTGCCAGCAGTTACAGTGTACATGAGCAGTTCTTC. Translation: CASSYSVHEQFF. This sequence joins TRBV6-2 or TRBV6-3 and TRBJ2-1; no firm D call. This CDR3 is built from 12 residues. Germline lookup yields CDR1 MNHEY and CDR2 SVGEGT. V lost 2 bases and J lost 8, with 7 bases in between.

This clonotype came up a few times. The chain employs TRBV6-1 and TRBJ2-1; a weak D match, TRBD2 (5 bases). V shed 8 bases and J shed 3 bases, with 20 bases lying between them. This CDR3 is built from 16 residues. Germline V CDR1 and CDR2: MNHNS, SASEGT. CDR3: CASLPPGGRVYNEQFF. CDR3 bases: TGTGCCAGCCTCCCCCCAGGCGGGCGGGTCTACAATGAGCAGTTCTTC.

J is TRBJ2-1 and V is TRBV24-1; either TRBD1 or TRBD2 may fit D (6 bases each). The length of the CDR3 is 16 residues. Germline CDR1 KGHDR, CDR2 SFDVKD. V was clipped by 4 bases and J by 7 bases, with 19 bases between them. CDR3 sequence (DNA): TGTGCCACCAGTGACACCGCCGTTCGAGGGGGGAATGAGCAGTTCTTC. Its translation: CATSDTAVRGGNEQFF.

CDR3: CASTLGWDMGEQYF. For the CDR3, the DNA is TGCGCCAGCACCCTCGGTTGGGACATGGGGGAGCAGTACTTC. This chain joins TRBV5-1 and TRBJ2-7; TRBD1 is a possible D gene (6 bases). This CDR3 is 14 amino acids long. The V and J ends lost 6 bases and 7 bases respectively, with 20 bases between them. Germline loops: CDR1 SGHRS, CDR2 YFSETQ.

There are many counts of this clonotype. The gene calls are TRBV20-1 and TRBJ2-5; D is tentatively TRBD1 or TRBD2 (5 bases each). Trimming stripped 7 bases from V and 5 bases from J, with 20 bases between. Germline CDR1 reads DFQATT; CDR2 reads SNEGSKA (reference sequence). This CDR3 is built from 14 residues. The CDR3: CSGCRGRLVETQYF. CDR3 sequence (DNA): TGCAGTGGTTGCCGGGGCCGGTTGGTGGAGACCCAGTACTTC.

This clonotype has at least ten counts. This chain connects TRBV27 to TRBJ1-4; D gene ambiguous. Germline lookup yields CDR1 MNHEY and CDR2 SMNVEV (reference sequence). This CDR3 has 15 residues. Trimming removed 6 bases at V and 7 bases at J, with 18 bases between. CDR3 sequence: CASRNHDSPGEKLFF. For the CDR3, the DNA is TGTGCCAGCAGAAATCATGATTCTCCGGGTGAAAAACTGTTTTTT.

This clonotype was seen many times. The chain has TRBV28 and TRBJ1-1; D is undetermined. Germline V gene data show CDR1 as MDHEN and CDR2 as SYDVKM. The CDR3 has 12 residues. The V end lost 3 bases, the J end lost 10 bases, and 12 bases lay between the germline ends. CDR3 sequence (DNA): TGTGCCAGCAGTTTCAGCTTTAAGGGAGCTTTCTTT. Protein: CASSFSFKGAFF.

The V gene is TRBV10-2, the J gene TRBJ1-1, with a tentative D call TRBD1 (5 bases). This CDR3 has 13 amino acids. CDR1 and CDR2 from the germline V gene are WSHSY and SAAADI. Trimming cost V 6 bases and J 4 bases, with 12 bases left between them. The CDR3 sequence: CASSRARGTEAFF. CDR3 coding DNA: TGCGCCAGCAGCAGGGCCCGGGGCACTGAAGCTTTCTTT.

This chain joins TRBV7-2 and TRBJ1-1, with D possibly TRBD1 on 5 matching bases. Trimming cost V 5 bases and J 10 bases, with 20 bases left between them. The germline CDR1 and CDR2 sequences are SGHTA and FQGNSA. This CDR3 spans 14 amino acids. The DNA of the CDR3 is TGTGCCAGCAGCCGTGGGGCACCCCTGACCGTAGCTTTCTTT. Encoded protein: CASSRGAPLTVAFF.

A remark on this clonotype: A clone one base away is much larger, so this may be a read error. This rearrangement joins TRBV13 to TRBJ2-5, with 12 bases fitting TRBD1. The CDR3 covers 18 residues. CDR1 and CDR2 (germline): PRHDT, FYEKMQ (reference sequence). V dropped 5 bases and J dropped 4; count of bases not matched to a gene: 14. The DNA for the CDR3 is TGTGCCAGCAGCACAAACCTCCGGGACAGGGGGCGCCCAGAGACCCAGTACTTC. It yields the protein CASSTNLRDRGRPETQYF.

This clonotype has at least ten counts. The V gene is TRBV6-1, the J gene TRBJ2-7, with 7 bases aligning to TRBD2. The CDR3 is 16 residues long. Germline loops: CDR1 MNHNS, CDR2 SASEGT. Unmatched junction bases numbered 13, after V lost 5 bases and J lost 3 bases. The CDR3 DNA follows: TGTGCCAGCAGTTACGGGGGGTCCAAGGGGTACTACGAGCAGTACTTC. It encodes CASSYGGSKGYYEQYF.

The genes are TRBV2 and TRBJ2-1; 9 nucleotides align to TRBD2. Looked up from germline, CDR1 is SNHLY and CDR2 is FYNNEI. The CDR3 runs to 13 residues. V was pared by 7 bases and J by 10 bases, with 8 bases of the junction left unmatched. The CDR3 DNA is TGTGCCAGCACGGGACTAGCCCTCTCCGAGCAGTTCTTC. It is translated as CASTGLALSEQFF.

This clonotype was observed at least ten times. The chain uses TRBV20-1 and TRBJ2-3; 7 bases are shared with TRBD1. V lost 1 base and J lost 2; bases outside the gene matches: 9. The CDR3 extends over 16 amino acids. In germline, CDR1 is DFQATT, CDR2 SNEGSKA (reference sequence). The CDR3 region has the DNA TGCAGTGCTAGAGTTAAACCGGGACAGATCACAGATACGCAGTATTTT. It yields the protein CSARVKPGQITDTQYF.

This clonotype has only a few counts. Here the CDR3 reads CASSPHAGARTGELFF. In DNA, the CDR3 is TGTGCCAGCAGTCCACACGCGGGGGCAAGGACCGGGGAGCTGTTTTTT. This chain connects TRBV12-3 or TRBV12-4 to TRBJ2-2, with D possibly matching TRBD2 (7 bases). V was trimmed by 5 bases and J by 5 bases, leaving 18 bases between them. CDR3 length: 16 residues.

This chain's CDR3 is CASSYRQGSGNTIYF. CDR3 coding DNA: TGTGCCAGCAGCTACCGACAGGGCTCTGGAAACACCATATATTTT. This chain connects TRBV5-4 to TRBJ1-3; 7 bases fit TRBD1. Germline CDR1 is SGHNT and CDR2 is YYREEE (reference sequence). The V gene end was trimmed by 3 bases and the J gene end by 0 bases; junction bases not matched to a gene: 3. This CDR3 has 15 residues.